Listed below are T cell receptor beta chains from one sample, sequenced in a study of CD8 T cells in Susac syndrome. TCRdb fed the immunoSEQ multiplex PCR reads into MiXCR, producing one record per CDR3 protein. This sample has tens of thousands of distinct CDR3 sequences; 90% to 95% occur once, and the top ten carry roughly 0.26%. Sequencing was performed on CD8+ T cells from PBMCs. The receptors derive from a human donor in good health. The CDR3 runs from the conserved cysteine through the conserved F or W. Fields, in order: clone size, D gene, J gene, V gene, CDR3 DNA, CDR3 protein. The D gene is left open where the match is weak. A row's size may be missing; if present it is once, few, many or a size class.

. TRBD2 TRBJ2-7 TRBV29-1 TGCAGCGTTGAGGGGGGGACCCTCCCCTACGAGCAGTACTTC CSVEGGTLPYEQYF
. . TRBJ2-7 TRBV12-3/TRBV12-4 TGTGCCAGCACCCTTGGACCCTACGAGCAGTACTTC CASTLGPYEQYF
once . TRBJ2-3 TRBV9 TGTGCCAGCAGCGTAGATACCACGGGGCTACCTAGCACAGATACGCAGTATTTT CASSVDTTGLPSTDTQYF
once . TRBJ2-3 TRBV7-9 TGTGCCAGCACCCCTCCACTTACTAGCACAGATACGCAGTATTTT CASTPPLTSTDTQYF
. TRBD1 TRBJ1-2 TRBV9 TGTGCCAGCCTGGGACAGGGGAGAGGCTACACCTTC CASLGQGRGYTF
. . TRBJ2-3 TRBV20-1 TGCAGTGCTACCGGTTACACAGATACGCAGTATTTT CSATGYTDTQYF
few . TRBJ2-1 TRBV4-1 TGCGCCAGCAGCCAAGATGACACAGACTACAATGAGCAGTTCTTC CASSQDDTDYNEQFF
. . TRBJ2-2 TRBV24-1 TGTGCCACCAGTGATTTGAGGCAGGGGACCGGGGAGCTGTTTTTT CATSDLRQGTGELFF
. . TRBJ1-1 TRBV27 TGTGCCAGCGCCAGGCCATACACTGAAGCTTTCTTT CASARPYTEAFF
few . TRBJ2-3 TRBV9 TGTGCCAGCAGTGTCGGAGGCACAGATACGCAGTATTTT CASSVGGTDTQYF
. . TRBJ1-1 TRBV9 TGTGCCAGCAGCCCAGGAGGCAGAATGAACACTGAAGCTTTCTTT CASSPGGRMNTEAFF
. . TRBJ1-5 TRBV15 TGTGCCACCAGCAGAGATACGACAGTGAGCAATCAGCCCCAGCATTTT CATSRDTTVSNQPQHF
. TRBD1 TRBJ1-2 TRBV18 TGTGCCAGCTCTCCTCCCGCGGCAGGGGGGAATGGCTACACCTTC CASSPPAAGGNGYTF
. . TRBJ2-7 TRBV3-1 TGTGCCAGCAGCCAAGCCCCGGGACACCCCGAGCAGTACTTC CASSQAPGHPEQYF
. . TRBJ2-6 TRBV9 TGTGCCAGCAGCGTAGACAGGGCTGGGGCCAACGTCCTGACTTTC CASSVDRAGANVLTF
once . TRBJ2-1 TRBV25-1 TGTGCCAGCAGCAGAAGGGCAGTGATCGGCGAGCAGTTCTTC CASSRRAVIGEQFF
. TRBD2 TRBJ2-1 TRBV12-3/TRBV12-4 TGTGCCAGCAGTAGACCGGGACTAGGCTACAATGAGCAGTTCTTC CASSRPGLGYNEQFF
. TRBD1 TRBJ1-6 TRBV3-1 TGTGCCAGCAGCACTCGGACAGGGGTCGCGAATAATTCACCCCTCCACTTT CASSTRTGVANNSPLHF
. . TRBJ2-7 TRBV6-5 TGTGCCAGCAGTGAAGACAGGTATCTTTACGAGCAGTACTTC CASSEDRYLYEQYF
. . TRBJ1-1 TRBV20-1 TGCAGTGCTACCCTTCTTTCCCCGAGGGTGAACACTGAAGCTTTCTTT CSATLLSPRVNTEAFF
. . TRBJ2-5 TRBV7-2 TGTGCCAGCAGCTCTTACCCGGGCGCCGTAGCGGAGACCCAGTACTTC CASSSYPGAVAETQYF
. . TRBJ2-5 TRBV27 TGTGCCAGCAGTTTATTTCCAGCATCGCAGGAGACCCAGTACTTC CASSLFPASQETQYF